This T cell receptor (beta chain) was sequenced for a study of prognosis after radiotherapy for stage I lung cancer. Starting from genomic DNA, TCR beta CDR3 was amplified through two-round multiplex PCR. Used in first-round PCR were primers specific to each TRBV and TRBJ gene. One entry per CDR3 protein results from TCRdb running MiXCR on the multiplex PCR reads. The table has approximately 30,000 distinct CDR3 sequences, around 32% seen once; the top ten hold 30% to 40%. This clonotype was seen at least ten times. CDR1 and CDR2 from the germline V gene are LGHNA and YNFKEQ. V lost 2 bases to trimming and J lost 0 bases; unmatched junction nucleotides: 3. CDR3 length: 16 residues.

The TCR sequence derives from a donor aged 50 or older with non-small cell lung cancer. Sequencing was performed on PBMCs, taken before or after stereotactic body radiation therapy (not recorded which). The J gene is TRBJ2-3, the V gene TRBV4-2; 9 nucleotides agree with TRBD2. The CDR3 spells CASSQPSGTSTDTQYF. CDR3 DNA sequence: TGTGCCAGCAGCCAACCTAGCGGGACTAGCACAGATACGCAGTATTTT.